Below are 23 T cell receptor beta chains sequenced from a single sample in a study of regulatory T cells in long-lasting Graves disease. The time point denotes: newly diagnosed GD, antithyroid drugs for less than 3 months. The TCR library was prepared using RNA isolated from PBMCs. The authors built TCR beta libraries using iRepertoire HTBI primers and Arm-PCR of CDR3 regions. TCRdb re-called the multiplex PCR reads through MiXCR, storing one row per CDR3 protein. The table includes some 560,000 distinct CDR3 sequences, about 16% detected once. Separately, the same data were catalogued under a study of T cells in Graves' hyperthyroidism and ophthalmopathy.

The starting material was peripheral blood mononuclear cells (PBMCs), obtained at new diagnosis, from a patient treated with antithyroid drugs. The receptors here all came from a woman between 40 and 65 years old with Graves disease.

This chain uses TRBV4-2 with TRBJ2-1, with TRBD1 matching over 10 bases. The CDR3 extends over 16 amino acids. J was trimmed by 6 bases and V by 3 bases; bases with no gene match: 8. CDR1 and CDR2 (germline): LGHNA, YNFKEQ. The CDR3 loop reads CASSQDRDRGGNEQFF. In DNA, the CDR3 is TGTGCCAGCAGCCAGGACCGGGACAGGGGAGGCAATGAGCAGTTCTTC.

This clonotype was seen at least ten times. The gene calls are TRBV3-1 and TRBJ2-7; the D gene is possibly TRBD2 (6 bases). The V and J ends lost 1 base and 2 bases respectively, with 15 bases between them. Germline V gene lookup returns CDR1 LGHDT and CDR2 YNNKEL (reference sequence). The CDR3 has 16 amino acids. The CDR3 is CASSQAGSGPAYEQYF. The DNA for the CDR3 is TGTGCCAGCAGCCAAGCAGGGAGCGGGCCAGCCTACGAGCAGTACTTC.

CDR3 loop: CASSERLEIEQFF. The CDR3 DNA follows: TGTGCCAGCAGTGAACGACTAGAAATTGAGCAGTTCTTC. The chain joins TRBV6-1 to TRBJ2-1; D may be TRBD2 (6 bases). The CDR3 is 13 residues long. V was pared by 2 bases and J by 9 bases, with 11 bases between. The V gene's germline CDR1 is MNHNS and CDR2 SASEGT.

This clonotype was recorded a few times. The rearrangement links TRBV29-1 to TRBJ1-1, with a tentative D call TRBD1 (5 bases). Per the germline V gene, CDR1 is SQVTM and CDR2 is ANQGSEA. Deletions cut 7 bases from V and 4 bases from J, with 13 bases between. This CDR3 is built from 12 residues. The CDR3 coding sequence is TGCAGCGCCTACGGGGCTTCCACTGAAGCTTTCTTT. Residues: CSAYGASTEAFF.

Many counts were recorded for this clonotype. The chain has TRBV7-2 and TRBJ1-6, with D uncertain. CDR1 and CDR2 from the germline V gene are SGHTA and FQGNSA. With 3 bases removed from V and 0 bases from J, the gap between germline ends came to 9 bases. CDR3 length equals 16 residues. CDR3 residues: CASSFAGSSYNSPLHF. CDR3 bases: TGTGCCAGCAGCTTTGCCGGCAGCTCCTATAATTCACCCCTCCACTTT.

The chain couples TRBV28 to TRBJ2-1; perhaps TRBD2 as D (7 bases). The germline gives CDR1 MDHEN, CDR2 SYDVKM. CDR3 length: 12 residues. The V end was cut by 11 bases, the J end by 12 bases, with 20 bases between. The CDR3 bases are TGTGCCGGGGGAGGCGGGGGCCAGCTGCAGTTCTTC. Its protein is CAGGGGGQLQFF.

This clonotype was seen ten or more times. V is TRBV20-1 and J is TRBJ1-1; the D gene is possibly TRBD1 (6 bases). The V end was cut by 7 bases, the J end by 5 bases, with 17 bases between. The CDR3 extends over 13 amino acids. Germline V CDR1 and CDR2: DFQATT, SNEGSKA (reference sequence). CDR3 sequence reads: CSVEVPGTTEAFF. CDR3 nucleotides: TGCAGTGTAGAGGTCCCTGGGACAACTGAAGCTTTCTTT.

This clonotype was seen more than once but under ten times. V and J are TRBV25-1 and TRBJ2-7; D is uncertain. The CDR3 totals 13 residues. V was clipped by 3 bases and J by 5 bases, with 11 bases between them. The germline CDR1 and CDR2 sequences are MGHDK and SYGVNS. CDR3 loop: CASSDGPLDEQYF. The CDR3 DNA reads as TGTGCCAGCAGTGACGGACCGCTCGACGAGCAGTACTTC.

The rearrangement joins TRBV5-6 to TRBJ1-2; possible D gene TRBD1, 6 bases. Trimming cost V 1 base and J 6 bases, with 19 bases left between them. Germline CDR1 reads SGHDT; CDR2 reads YYEEEE. The CDR3 is made up of 16 amino acids. This chain's CDR3 is CASSLTGPFGSDGYTF. CDR3 sequence (DNA): TGTGCCAGCAGCTTGACAGGGCCCTTTGGATCTGATGGCTACACCTTC. Filled out from reference TRBV5-6 and TRBJ1-2, the complete variable domain reads DAGVTQSPTHLIKTRGQQVTLRCSPKSGHDTVSWYQQALGQGPQFIFQYYEEEERQRGNFPDRFSGHQFPNYSSELNVNALLLGDSALYLCASSLTGPFGSDGYTFGSGTRLTVV.

This clonotype was recorded many times. This chain uses TRBV6-2 or TRBV6-3 with TRBJ1-1; the match to TRBD1 covers 8 bases. V trimming: 4 bases; J trimming: 0 bases; junction bases outside the gene matches: 7. CDR1 and CDR2 from the germline V gene are MNHEY and SVGEGT. The CDR3 extends over 16 amino acids. CDR3 DNA: TGTGCCAGCAGTTTCGGACAGGGTAGGATGAACACTGAAGCTTTCTTT. Translating it yields CASSFGQGRMNTEAFF.

This clonotype has ten or more counts. The rearrangement joins TRBV12-3 or TRBV12-4 to TRBJ2-5; a weak D match, TRBD2 (6 bases). V was pared by 6 bases and J by 5 bases, with 10 bases between. CDR3 length: 12 amino acids. The CDR3 here is CASRPGRETQYF. As DNA, the CDR3 is TGTGCCAGCAGACCGGGGAGGGAGACCCAGTACTTC.

This clonotype was picked up many times. The chain links TRBV7-9 to TRBJ2-7; D call uncertain. The germline gives CDR1 SEHNR, CDR2 FQNEAQ (reference sequence). V gave up 1 base and J gave up 7 bases, with 14 bases separating them. This CDR3 is 14 amino acids long. CDR3 residues: CASSLGVTRDEQYF. CDR3 nucleotides: TGTGCCAGCAGCTTAGGGGTGACAAGGGATGAGCAGTACTTC.

At least ten counts were recorded for this clonotype. The chain recombines TRBV6-2 or TRBV6-3 with TRBJ2-1, with D possibly being TRBD2 (5 bases). This CDR3 is 12 amino acids long. Per germline, CDR1 MNHEY and CDR2 SVGEGT. Trimming removed 5 bases at V and 8 bases at J, with 10 bases between. The CDR3 DNA follows: TGTGCCAGCAGTGGATCGGGGTATGAGCAGTTCTTC. This codes for CASSGSGYEQFF.

The CDR3 DNA is TGTGCCAGTAGTATAGGGACAATGAACACCGGGGAGCTGTTTTTT. Translating gives CASSIGTMNTGELFF. The chain carries TRBV19 and TRBJ2-2; D may be TRBD1 (5 bases). Germline V lookup: CDR1 LNHDA, CDR2 SQIVND (reference sequence). CDR3 length equals 15 residues. Trimming shortened V by 1 base and J by 1 base, and 7 bases separated the two germline ends. Complete variable domain (other parts from reference TRBV19 and TRBJ2-2): DGGITQSPKYLFRKEGQNVTLSCEQNLNHDAMYWYRQDPGQGLRLIYYSQIVNDFQKGDIAEGYSVSREKKESFPLTVTSAQKNPTAFYLCASSIGTMNTGELFFGEGSRLTVL.

This clonotype was counted at least ten times. The chain links TRBV7-9 to TRBJ2-1; D could derive from TRBD1 or TRBD2 (6 bases each). The CDR3 loop spans 15 amino acids. The germline V gene has CDR1 SEHNR and CDR2 FQNEAQ (reference sequence). Between the trimmed V and J ends, which lost 5 bases and 1 base, there was a span of 12 bases. The CDR3 bases are TGTGCCAGCAGCGCGACGGGGGCATCCTACAATGAGCAGTTCTTC. It codes for CASSATGASYNEQFF.

About this clonotype: This sequence may be a read error, since a much larger clone differs from it by one base. The chain employs TRBV11-2 and TRBJ2-3, with D possibly TRBD1 on 6 matching bases. The J call may not be correct, given that the DNA end is closer to TRBJ1-5. The germline CDR1 and CDR2 sequences are SGHAT and FQNNGV. CDR3 length: 15 amino acids. CDR3 in amino acids: CASTRVAGGTDTQHF. The CDR3 nucleotides are TGTGCCAGCACCCGAGTAGCGGGGGGCACAGATACGCAGCATTTT.

In this sample, this clonotype turned up many times. The chain uses TRBV7-2 and TRBJ2-7, with unresolved D. The ends were cut back, 0 bases at V and 2 bases at J, with 5 bases in the middle. The CDR3 has 13 residues. CDR1 and CDR2 (germline): SGHTA, FQGNSA. The CDR3 DNA sequence: TGTGCCAGCAGCTTAGCAGACCCCTACGAGCAGTACTTC. Encoded protein: CASSLADPYEQYF.

The sample holds a few counts of this clonotype. The chain couples TRBV11-2 to TRBJ2-5; 8 bases align to TRBD2. J lost 0 bases, V lost 4 bases, and 7 bases had no gene match. CDR3 length: 16 amino acids. The germline V gene has CDR1 SGHAT and CDR2 FQNNGV. CDR3 sequence reads: CASSWSSGGHQETQYF. The CDR3, as DNA: TGTGCCAGCAGCTGGTCCTCGGGAGGGCACCAAGAGACCCAGTACTTC.

Only a few counts were recorded for this clonotype. A much larger clonotype is one base distant, so this may be a read error. V is TRBV10-2 and J is TRBJ1-1; perhaps TRBD1 as D (5 bases). The CDR3 contains 15 residues. CDR1 is WSHSY and CDR2 is SAAADI in the germline V gene. CDR3 bases: TGCGCCAGCATGTACACAGGCCTCATGAACACTGGAGCTTTCTTT. Residues: CASMYTGLMNTGAFF.

This clonotype was counted once. The V gene is TRBV6-5, the J gene TRBJ1-3; 10 bases agree with TRBD1. The germline CDR1 and CDR2 sequences are MNHEY and SVGAGI. The CDR3 totals 18 residues. Trimming at V came to 0 bases and at J to 6 bases, leaving 11 bases not matched to a gene. This CDR3 is CASSYSVTGGPNLNTIYF. The DNA for the CDR3 is TGTGCCAGCAGTTACTCGGTGACAGGGGGCCCAAATCTAAACACCATATATTTT.

Comments on this clonotype: A read error is possible here, since a much larger clone lies one base away. The rearrangement joins TRBV11-2 to TRBJ2-2; 13 bases line up with TRBD2. CDR1 is SGHAT, CDR2 FQNNGV, per germline. This CDR3 has 17 residues. V shed 4 bases, J shed 7 bases, and the junction held 9 bases outside the gene matches. The CDR3 protein is CASSYPGTSGDSGELFF. The CDR3 region has the DNA TGTGCCAGCAGCTACCCCGGGACTAGCGGGGATAGCGGGGAGCTGTTTTTT. Drawing the rest from reference TRBV11-2 and TRBJ2-2, the complete variable domain is EAGVAQSPRYKIIEKRQSVAFWCNPISGHATLYWYQQILGQGPKLLIQFQNNGVVDDSQLPKDRFSAERLKGVDSTLKIQPAKLEDSAVYLCASSYPGTSGDSGELFFGEGSRLTVL.

Here the CDR3 reads CASSGATGIEQFF. CDR3 nucleotide sequence: TGCGCCAGCAGTGGGGCGACAGGAATTGAGCAGTTCTTC. This chain joins TRBV10-2 and TRBJ2-1; D might be TRBD1 (6 bases). Germline V lookup: CDR1 WSHSY, CDR2 SAAADI. The V end was cut by 4 bases, the J end by 9 bases, with 13 bases between. The CDR3 runs to 13 residues.

Only a few counts were recorded for this clonotype. The V and J genes are TRBV6-1 and TRBJ2-5; 9 bases map to TRBD2. V lost 6 bases to trimming and J lost 0 bases; unmatched junction nucleotides: 5. CDR1 is MNHNS and CDR2 is SASEGT in the germline V gene. The CDR3 has 15 amino acids. The CDR3 nucleotides are TGTGCCAGCAGCCCCCGACTAGCGGACCAAGAGACCCAGTACTTC. It encodes CASSPRLADQETQYF.